This TCR beta chain emerged from a study of regulatory T cells in long-lasting Graves disease. CDR3 regions were amplified by Arm-PCR using iRepertoire HTBI primers to build TCR beta libraries. One entry per CDR3 protein, called by TCRdb with MiXCR from the multiplex PCR reads. The table includes some 370,000 distinct CDR3 sequences, less than 25% detected once. Per the germline V gene, CDR1 is LNHNV and CDR2 is YYDKDF (reference sequence). The CDR3 is made up of 15 amino acids. V lost 6 bases, J lost 2 bases, and 16 bases lay in between. This clonotype was detected many times. Time point of the sample: persistent/refractory GD, antithyroid drugs over 5 years with positive TRAb. Isolated PBMC RNA provided the starting material for the TCR library.

The receptor was isolated from a female donor with Graves disease. The rearrangement uses TRBV15 and TRBJ1-2, with D possibly being TRBD1 (5 bases). Material: peripheral blood mononuclear cells (PBMCs), obtained when the disease was refractory, from a patient treated with antithyroid drugs. The CDR3 sequence: CATRGHQGMNYGYTF. As DNA, the CDR3 is TGTGCCACCAGGGGTCATCAGGGAATGAACTATGGCTACACCTTC.